This T cell receptor beta chain is from a study of T cell responses to AZD1222 COVID-19 vaccine. As for the study in general: Recipients boosted at about 4 weeks or about 12 weeks are pooled. Study conclusions and caveats: CD4 TCRs linked to vaccination spanned spike, dominating at 160-218 and 743-854. Spike-specific TCR breadth and depth rose after two AZD1222 doses. Donors were largely white British and mainly female; clonal diversity was possibly underestimated.

With regard to this clone: Its matching antigen is unknown.

The assay was immunoSEQ multiplex PCR, and TCRdb's table has in-frame clones only and misses some. The sample shows about 130,000 clones, 80% to 90% of them seen only once. The clonotype was recovered from an adult in good health. Sequences were derived from peripheral blood, sampled on day 0 of AZD1222 vaccination.

CDR3 sequence: CASSLVGVVDEQYF. The DNA of the CDR3 is TGCGCCAGCAGCTTGGTAGGGGTCGTCGACGAGCAGTACTTC. This chain uses TRBV5-1 with TRBJ2-7; maybe TRBD1 (5 bases). Germline CDR1 reads SGHRS; CDR2 reads YFSETQ. With 0 bases removed from V and 5 bases from J, the gap between germline ends came to 12 bases. The CDR3 totals 14 residues.